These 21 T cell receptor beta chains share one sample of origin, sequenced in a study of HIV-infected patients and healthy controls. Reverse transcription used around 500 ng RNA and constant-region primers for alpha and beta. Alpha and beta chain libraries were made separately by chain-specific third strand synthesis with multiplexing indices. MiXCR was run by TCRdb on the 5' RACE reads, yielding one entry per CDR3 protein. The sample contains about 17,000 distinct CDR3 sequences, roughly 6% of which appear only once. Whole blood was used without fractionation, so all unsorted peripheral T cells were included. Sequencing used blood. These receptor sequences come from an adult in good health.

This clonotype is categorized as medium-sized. CDR3 DNA: TGTGCCAGCAGCCCAGTCAGGAACACTGAAGCTTTCTTT. Translating gives CASSPVRNTEAFF. This chain connects TRBV6-5 to TRBJ1-1; D remains ambiguous. Trimming stripped 6 bases from V and 1 base from J, with 9 bases between. Germline CDR1 reads MNHEY; CDR2 reads SVGAGI. This CDR3 has 13 amino acids.

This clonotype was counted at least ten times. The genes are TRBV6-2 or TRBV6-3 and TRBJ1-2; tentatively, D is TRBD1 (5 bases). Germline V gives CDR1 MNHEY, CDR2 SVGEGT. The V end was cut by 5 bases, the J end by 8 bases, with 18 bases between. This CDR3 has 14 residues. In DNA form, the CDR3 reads TGTGCCAGCAGTCGGGCCAGGGCCCGTCGGGGCTACACCTTC. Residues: CASSRARARRGYTF.

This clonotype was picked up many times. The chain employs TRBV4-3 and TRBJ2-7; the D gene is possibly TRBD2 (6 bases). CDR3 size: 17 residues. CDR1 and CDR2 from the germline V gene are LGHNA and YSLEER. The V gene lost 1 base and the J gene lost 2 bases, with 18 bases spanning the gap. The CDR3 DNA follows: TGCGCCAGCAGCCAAGCCGTTTCGGGGCGGGGAACCTACGAGCAGTACTTC. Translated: CASSQAVSGRGTYEQYF.

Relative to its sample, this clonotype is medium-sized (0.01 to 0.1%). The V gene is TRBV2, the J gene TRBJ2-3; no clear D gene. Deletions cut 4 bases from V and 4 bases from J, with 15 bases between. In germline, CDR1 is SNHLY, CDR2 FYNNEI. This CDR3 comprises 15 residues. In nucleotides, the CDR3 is TGTGCCAGCAGTGTCTTGGCGTTAGGGCCAGATACGCAGTATTTT. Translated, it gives CASSVLALGPDTQYF.

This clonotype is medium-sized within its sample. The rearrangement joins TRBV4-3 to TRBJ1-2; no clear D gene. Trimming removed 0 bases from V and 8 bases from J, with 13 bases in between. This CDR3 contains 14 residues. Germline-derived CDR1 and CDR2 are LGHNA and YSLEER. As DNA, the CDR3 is TGCGCCAGCAGCCAAGATACGATGACTGTGGGCTACACCTTC. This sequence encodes CASSQDTMTVGYTF.

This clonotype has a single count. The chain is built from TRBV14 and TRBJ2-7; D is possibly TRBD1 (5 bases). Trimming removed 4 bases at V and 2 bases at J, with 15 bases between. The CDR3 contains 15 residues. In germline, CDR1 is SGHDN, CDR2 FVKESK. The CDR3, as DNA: TGTGCCAGCAGCCCCTACGATGACAGAGCCTACGAGCAGTACTTC. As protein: CASSPYDDRAYEQYF.

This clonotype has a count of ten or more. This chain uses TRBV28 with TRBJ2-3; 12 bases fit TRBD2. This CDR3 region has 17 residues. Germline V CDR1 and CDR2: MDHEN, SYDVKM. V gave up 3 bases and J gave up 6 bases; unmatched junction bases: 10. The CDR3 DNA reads TGTGCCAGCAGTTTTCGGACTAGCGGGGAAAGGGGGGATACGCAGTATTTT. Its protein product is CASSFRTSGERGDTQYF.

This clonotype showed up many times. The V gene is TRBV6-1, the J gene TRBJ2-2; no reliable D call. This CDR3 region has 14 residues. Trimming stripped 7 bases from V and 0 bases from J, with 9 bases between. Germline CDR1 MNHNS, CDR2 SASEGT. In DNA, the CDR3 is TGTGCCAGCAACCCAGAGGCGAACACCGGGGAGCTGTTTTTT. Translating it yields CASNPEANTGELFF.

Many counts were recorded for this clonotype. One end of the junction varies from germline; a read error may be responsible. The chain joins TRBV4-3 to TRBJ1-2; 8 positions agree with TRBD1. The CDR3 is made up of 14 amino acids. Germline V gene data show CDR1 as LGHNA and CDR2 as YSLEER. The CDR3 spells CASSQDNPPGQENF. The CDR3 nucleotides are TGCGCCAGCAGCCAAGATAATCCCCCGGGACAGGAAAACTTC.

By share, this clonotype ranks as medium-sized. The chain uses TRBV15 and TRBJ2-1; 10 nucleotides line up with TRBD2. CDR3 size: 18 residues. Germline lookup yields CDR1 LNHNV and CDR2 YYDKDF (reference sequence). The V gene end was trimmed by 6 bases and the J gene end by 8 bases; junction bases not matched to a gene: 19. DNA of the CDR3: TGTGCCACCAGACGGACAGGTGGAAGCGGGGGGGCAAGGGATGAGCAGTTCTTC. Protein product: CATRRTGGSGGARDEQFF.

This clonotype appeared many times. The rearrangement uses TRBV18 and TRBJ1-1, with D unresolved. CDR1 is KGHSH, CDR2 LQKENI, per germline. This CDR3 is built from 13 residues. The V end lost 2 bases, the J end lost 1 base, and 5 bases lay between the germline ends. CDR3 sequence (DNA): TGTGCCAGCTCACCAACAGAGAACACTGAAGCTTTCTTT. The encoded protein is CASSPTENTEAFF.

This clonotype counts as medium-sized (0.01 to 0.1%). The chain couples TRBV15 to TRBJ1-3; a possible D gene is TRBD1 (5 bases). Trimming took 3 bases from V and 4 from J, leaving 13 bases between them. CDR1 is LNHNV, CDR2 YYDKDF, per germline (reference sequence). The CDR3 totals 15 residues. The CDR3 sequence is CATSRMGVGGNTIYF. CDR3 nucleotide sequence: TGTGCCACCAGCAGGATGGGGGTAGGAGGAAACACCATATATTTT.

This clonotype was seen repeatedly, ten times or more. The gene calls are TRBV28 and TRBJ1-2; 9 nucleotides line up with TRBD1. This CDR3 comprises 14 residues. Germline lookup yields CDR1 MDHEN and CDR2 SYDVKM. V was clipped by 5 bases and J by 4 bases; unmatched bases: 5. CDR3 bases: TGTGCCAGCAGTCCGCCGGGACAGGGCTATGGCTACACCTTC. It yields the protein CASSPPGQGYGYTF.

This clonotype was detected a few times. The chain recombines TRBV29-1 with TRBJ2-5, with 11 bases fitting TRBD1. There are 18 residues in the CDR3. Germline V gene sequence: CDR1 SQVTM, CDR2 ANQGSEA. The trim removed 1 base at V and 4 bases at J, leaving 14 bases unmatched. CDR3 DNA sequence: TGCAGCGTTGAAGGCCGGGTTGGACAGGGGGCAATAGGAGAGACCCAGTACTTC. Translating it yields CSVEGRVGQGAIGETQYF.

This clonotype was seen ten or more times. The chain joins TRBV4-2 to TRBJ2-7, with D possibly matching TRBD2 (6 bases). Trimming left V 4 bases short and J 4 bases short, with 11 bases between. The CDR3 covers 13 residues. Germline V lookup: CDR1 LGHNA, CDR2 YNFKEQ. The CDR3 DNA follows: TGTGCCAGCAGCCCCCCTGGGGGGTACGAGCAGTACTTC. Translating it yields CASSPPGGYEQYF.

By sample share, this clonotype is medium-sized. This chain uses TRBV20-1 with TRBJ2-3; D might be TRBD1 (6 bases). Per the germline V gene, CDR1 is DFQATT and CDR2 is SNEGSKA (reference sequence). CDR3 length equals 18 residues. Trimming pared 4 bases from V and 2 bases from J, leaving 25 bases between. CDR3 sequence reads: CSATADSRGWGHTDTQYF. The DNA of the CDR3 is TGCAGTGCTACGGCGGACAGCCGAGGTTGGGGACACACAGATACGCAGTATTTT.

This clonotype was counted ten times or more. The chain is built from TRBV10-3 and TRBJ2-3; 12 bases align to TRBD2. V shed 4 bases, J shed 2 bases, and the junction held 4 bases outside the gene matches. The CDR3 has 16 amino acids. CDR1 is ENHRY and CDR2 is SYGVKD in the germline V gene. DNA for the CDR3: TGTGCCATCAGTGGGCTAGCGGGGGGGCCCACAGATACGCAGTATTTT. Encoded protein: CAISGLAGGPTDTQYF.

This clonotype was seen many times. The DNA of the CDR3 is TGCGCCAGCAGCCAAGATCCGCTACCGGGGGAGACCCAGTACTTC. Amino acids: CASSQDPLPGETQYF. The rearrangement links TRBV4-3 to TRBJ2-5, with a weak D call TRBD2 (5 bases). Germline-derived CDR1 and CDR2 are LGHNA and YSLEER. The CDR3 sequence is 15 residues long. V lost 0 bases, J lost 5 bases, and 13 bases lay in between.

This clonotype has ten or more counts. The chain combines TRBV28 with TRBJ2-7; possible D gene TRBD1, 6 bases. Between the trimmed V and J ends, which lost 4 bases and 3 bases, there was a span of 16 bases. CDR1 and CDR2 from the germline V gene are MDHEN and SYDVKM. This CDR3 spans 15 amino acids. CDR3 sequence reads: CASSSPGRGGYEQYF. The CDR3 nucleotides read TGTGCCAGCAGTTCCCCGGGGCGAGGGGGCTACGAGCAGTACTTC.

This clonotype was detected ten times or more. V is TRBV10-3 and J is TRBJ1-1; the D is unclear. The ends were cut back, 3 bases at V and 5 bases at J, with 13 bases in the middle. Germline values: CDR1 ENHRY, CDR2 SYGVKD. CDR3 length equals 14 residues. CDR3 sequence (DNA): TGTGCCATCAGTGACGAGGGTTCTGGGACTGAAGCTTTCTTT. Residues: CAISDEGSGTEAFF.

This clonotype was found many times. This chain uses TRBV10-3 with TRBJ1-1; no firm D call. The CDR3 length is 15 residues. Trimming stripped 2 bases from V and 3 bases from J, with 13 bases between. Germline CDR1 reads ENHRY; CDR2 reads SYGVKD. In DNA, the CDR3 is TGTGCCATCAGTGAGGGGCAATCGCTTGACACTGAAGCTTTCTTT. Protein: CAISEGQSLDTEAFF.